This TCR beta chain was captured in a study of T cells expressing NK-cell markers. Study as a whole: Sequencing covered eight donors, seven HCMV-seropositive and one seronegative. Study-wide results and caveats: In a group of 5 to 7 donors, dominant NKG2C+ clonotypes represented about 1.0-8% of CD8+ T cells.

Comment on this clonotype: Its antigen is not identified.

Reanalyzing the 5' RACE reads, TCRdb keeps one entry per CDR3 protein, without DNA. The sample data list 450,000 to 600,000 distinct CDR3 sequences. The CDR3 has 15 residues. The rearrangement uses TRBV12-3 or TRBV12-4 and TRBJ1-5; TCRdb lists TRBD1, though no DNA is available to test this call. Sequencing used blood T cells: a sorted CD56 or NKG2C T cell subset, CD4+ or CD8+ T cells, or bulk PBMC T cells (not recorded which). This sequence originates from a man aged 18 to 30 in good health. The CDR3 reads CASSPTGVSNQPQHF.